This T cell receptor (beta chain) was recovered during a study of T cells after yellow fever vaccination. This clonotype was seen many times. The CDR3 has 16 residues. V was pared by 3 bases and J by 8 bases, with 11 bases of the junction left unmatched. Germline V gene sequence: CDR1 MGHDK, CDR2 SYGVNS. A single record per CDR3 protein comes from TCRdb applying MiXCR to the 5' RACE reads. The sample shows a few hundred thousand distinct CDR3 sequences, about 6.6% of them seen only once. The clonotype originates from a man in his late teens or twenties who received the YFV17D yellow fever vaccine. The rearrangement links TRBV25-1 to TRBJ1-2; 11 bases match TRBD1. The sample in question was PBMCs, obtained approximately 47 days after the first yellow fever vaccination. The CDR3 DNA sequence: TGTGCCAGCAGTGAGACCGGGACAGGGGGTTTGAAAGGCTACACCTTC. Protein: CASSETGTGGLKGYTF.